These 18 T cell receptor beta chains originate from one sample sequenced in a study of CXCR3-negative and CXCR3-positive naive CD8 T cells. Study results and limitations: The study found more hydrophobic TRB CDR3s in CXCR3-positive naive cells than in CXCR3-negative naive cells.

Libraries were UMI-labeled 5' RACE TRB cDNA. TCRdb reprocessed the 5' RACE reads, keeping one entry per CDR3 protein, no DNA. The sample table includes 50,000 to 60,000 distinct CDR3 sequences. The antigens these receptors bind are not known. Source material: naive CXCR3+ CD8+ T cells from blood. As for subset: CD45RO-CCR7+CD27+CD95- naive CD8+ T cells expressing CXCR3 (TNR3+). The receptors were gathered from a human donor in good health. Some clones in this sample may be carry-over from other donors' samples.

The chain links TRBV29-1 to TRBJ2-1; the TRBD2 assignment by TCRdb is unverifiable without DNA. Germline V gives CDR1 SQVTM, CDR2 ANQGSEA. The CDR3 is made up of 13 amino acids. The CDR3 reads CSVLSGGEREQFF.

This chain uses TRBV7-3 with TRBJ2-2; without DNA, the TCRdb call of TRBD1 cannot be checked. The CDR3 contains 16 residues. In germline, CDR1 is SGHTA, CDR2 FQGTGA. The CDR3 sequence: CASSLTRQGKAGELFF.

The chain recombines TRBV21-1 with TRBJ2-7; TCRdb designates TRBD1, a call that cannot be tested without DNA. TRBV21-1 is a documented pseudogene. The CDR3 covers 15 residues. The CDR3 loop reads CASSKAKGPLYEQYF.

The V call is TRBV7-9, the J call TRBJ2-7. There are 11 residues in the CDR3. CDR1 is SEHNR and CDR2 is FQNEAQ in the germline V gene (reference sequence). This chain's CDR3 is CASSTDDEQYF.

The chain couples TRBV29-1 to TRBJ2-2; TCRdb's D gene call, TRBD2, goes unchecked for lack of DNA. The germline CDR1 and CDR2 sequences are SQVTM and ANQGSEA. CDR3 length: 16 residues. The CDR3 sequence is CSVEGLAGVSTGELFF.

The J gene is TRBJ2-3, the V gene TRBV29-1; TCRdb's D call, TRBD1, is unchecked because there is no DNA. The CDR3 sequence is 12 residues long. Germline V lookup: CDR1 SQVTM, CDR2 ANQGSEA. The CDR3 loop is CSVEGREDTQYF.

V is TRBV5-1 and J is TRBJ1-1. Germline V gives CDR1 SGHRS, CDR2 YFSETQ. The CDR3 totals 16 residues. The CDR3 reads CANRTSVGPMNTEAFF. The full variable domain, in which reference TRBV5-1 and TRBJ1-1 provide the parts outside the CDR3, is KAGVTQTPRYLIKTRGQQVTLSCSPISGHRSVSWYQQTPGQGLQFLFEYFSETQRNKGNFPGRFSGRQFSNSRSEMNVSTLELGDSALYLCANRTSVGPMNTEAFFGQGTRLTVV.

The CDR3: CASSFTGVLDEQFF. This chain uses TRBV5-1 with TRBJ2-1; TCRdb names TRBD1, which stays unverified in the absence of DNA. The CDR3 is made up of 14 amino acids. Germline CDR1 SGHRS, CDR2 YFSETQ.

The V gene is TRBV3-2, the J gene TRBJ1-2. TRBV3-2 is a pseudogene locus. The CDR3 spans 14 residues. This chain's CDR3 is CASSPAENLYGYTF.

The gene calls are TRBV28 and TRBJ1-1; TCRdb selects TRBD1, and the lack of DNA leaves this call unchecked. The CDR3 is made up of 12 amino acids. Germline CDR1 and CDR2: MDHEN and SYDVKM. CDR3 sequence: CASSAGVTEAFF.

The chain employs TRBV28 and TRBJ2-7; TCRdb's D call of TRBD1 is untestable without DNA. The CDR3 spans 14 residues. Germline-derived CDR1 and CDR2 are MDHEN and SYDVKM. The CDR3 loop is CASSPGQGVNEQYF.

The chain links TRBV9 to TRBJ2-2; TCRdb picks TRBD1, but there is no DNA to check that call. The CDR3 sequence is 15 residues long. Germline V gene data show CDR1 as SGDLS and CDR2 as YYNGEE. The CDR3 sequence: CASSVSGTQTGELFF.

This chain links TRBV12-5 with TRBJ1-1; absent DNA, TCRdb's TRBD1 call cannot be checked. This CDR3 is built from 13 residues. The V gene's germline CDR1 is LGHNT and CDR2 FRNRAP. CDR3 amino acids: CASHDRVDTEAFF.

This chain connects TRBV10-3 to TRBJ2-7; the D gene TCRdb calls, TRBD2, cannot be checked with no DNA. Germline CDR1 ENHRY, CDR2 SYGVKD. The CDR3 totals 14 residues. Here the CDR3 reads CAISEGGVTYEQYF.

The V call is TRBV11-2, the J call TRBJ2-2; absent DNA, TCRdb's TRBD2 call cannot be checked. This CDR3 spans 18 amino acids. Per germline, CDR1 SGHAT and CDR2 FQNNGV. This CDR3 is CASSLERRYREGFRELFF.

The chain's CDR3 is CASSLASGGLNEQFF. This chain uses TRBV7-3 with TRBJ2-1; TCRdb proposes TRBD2, but this gene call is untestable without DNA. Germline V gene lookup returns CDR1 SGHTA and CDR2 FQGTGA. CDR3 length equals 15 residues.

This chain joins TRBV10-1 and TRBJ2-1; TCRdb's assignment of TRBD2 cannot be checked, as there is no DNA. The CDR3 runs 18 residues. Germline V gene lookup returns CDR1 WNHNN and CDR2 SYGVQD (reference sequence). CDR3 region: CASRELAGGLLGVNEQFF.

The chain is built from TRBV7-8 and TRBJ2-1; with no DNA, the TCRdb D assignment of TRBD2 cannot be verified. CDR1 and CDR2 (germline): SGHVS, FQNEAQ. This CDR3 spans 17 amino acids. CDR3 region: CASSLVASGETYNEQFF.